Listed below are T cell receptor beta chains from one sample, sequenced in a study of Ad26.COV2.S vaccination and SARS-CoV-2 variants. The method was immunoSEQ multiplex PCR; TCRdb's version includes in-frame clones alone and lacks a portion of them. Altogether under 550,000 clones are present, over 75% being singletons, with the ten largest covering 3.6%. The sample here was peripheral blood, taken in a trial of Ad26.COV2.S vaccine versus placebo. These receptor sequences come from a person aged 18-65 years who received the Ad26.COV2.S COVID-19 vaccine or a placebo. The CDR3 runs from the conserved cysteine through the conserved F or W. The D gene is left open where the match is weak. Clone sizes are given selectively: once, few, many, or a class where the clone is expanded.

DNA | CDR3 | size | V | D | J
TGTGCCATCAGTGAGTCGTTCTCCGGGAACACTGAAGCTTTCTTT | CAISESFSGNTEAFF | NA | TRBV10-3 | NA | TRBJ1-1
TGTGCCAGCAGTCTCCCCGCCCCAGGCGGAGGCAAAGTCAGCACAGATACGCAGTATTTT | CASSLPAPGGGKVSTDTQYF | NA | TRBV28 | NA | TRBJ2-3
TGTGCCAGCAGTCGCCGGGGGACAGGGGCTCAGCCCCAGCATTTT | CASSRRGTGAQPQHF | NA | TRBV28 | TRBD1 | TRBJ1-5
TGTGCCAGCAGCTTTGACGGCATGAACACTGAAGCTTTCTTT | CASSFDGMNTEAFF | NA | TRBV7-9 | NA | TRBJ1-1
TGTGCCACCAGTGATTTTAGAAACACCATATATTTT | CATSDFRNTIYF | NA | TRBV24-1 | NA | TRBJ1-3
TGTGCCAGCAGCCCGCAGGGACAGGTGAACACTGAAGCTTTCTTT | CASSPQGQVNTEAFF | NA | TRBV3-1/TRBV3-2 | TRBD1 | TRBJ1-1
TGTGCCAGCAGCCCCCCGAACGGTGGCAATCAGCCCCAGCATTTT | CASSPPNGGNQPQHF | NA | TRBV7-9 | NA | TRBJ1-5
TGTGCCTGGATCGTTAAGGGGGAGCAGTACTTC | CAWIVKGEQYF | NA | TRBV30 | NA | TRBJ2-7
TGTGCCAGCTCCATCGGACCCTCTGGGGCCAACGTCCTGACTTTC | CASSIGPSGANVLTF | NA | TRBV18 | NA | TRBJ2-6
TGTGCCAGTAGTATGGGGGGGAGCTTCTCCTACGAGCAGTACTTC | CASSMGGSFSYEQYF | NA | TRBV19 | TRBD2 | TRBJ2-7
TGCGCCAGCAGCGGGGGCTTAGGACCTGGGGCCAACGTCCTGACTTTC | CASSGGLGPGANVLTF | once | TRBV5-1 | NA | TRBJ2-6
TGTGCCAGCAGCCAACAAGAGACCCAGTACTTC | CASSQQETQYF | NA | TRBV14 | NA | TRBJ2-5
TGTGCCAGCAGTTCATACAGGGTTTCTCCGGTGAAAGAGACCCAGTACTTC | CASSSYRVSPVKETQYF | NA | TRBV6-2/TRBV6-3 | NA | TRBJ2-5
TGTGCCAGCAGCCAAGGAGGGGAAAAACTGTTTTTT | CASSQGGEKLFF | NA | TRBV3-1/TRBV3-2 | NA | TRBJ1-4
TGTGCCAGCAGCTTAAGACTCGCGGGGGGGCGGTGGGACACCGGGGAGCTGTTTTTT | CASSLRLAGGRWDTGELFF | NA | TRBV7-8 | TRBD2 | TRBJ2-2
TGTGCCAGCAGCTTTGAGCAGCAGGGCTATGGCTACACCTTC | CASSFEQQGYGYTF | NA | TRBV7-9 | NA | TRBJ1-2
TGTGCCAGCAGCCGTGTGGGGGCCCGGGCTGGAGAGACCCAGTACTTC | CASSRVGARAGETQYF | NA | TRBV5-4 | NA | TRBJ2-5
TGTGCCAGCAGCTTACAGGGCGATCAGCCCCAGCATTTT | CASSLQGDQPQHF | NA | TRBV7-2 | NA | TRBJ1-5
TGTGCCAGCAGTTACTCCCCCGAGGCCTACGAGCAGTACTTC | CASSYSPEAYEQYF | NA | TRBV6-5 | NA | TRBJ2-7
TGCGCCAGCAGCTTGGCCGGGGACCCGAACACCGGGGAGCTGTTTTTT | CASSLAGDPNTGELFF | NA | TRBV5-1 | NA | TRBJ2-2
TGCGCCAGCAGTAAGGTGGGGAGGGCAACTAATGAAAAACTGTTTTTT | CASSKVGRATNEKLFF | NA | TRBV5-1 | NA | TRBJ1-4
TGTGCAAGTCGCTTACCAAAACTAGCGGGGGCCCATCGAACCGAGGGGCTGTTTTTT | CASRLPKLAGAHRTEGLFF | NA | TRBV12-2 | NA | TRBJ2-2
TGTGCCAGCAGCCAAGATGGGGGGGCTGGGGTTCAGCCCCAGCATTTT | CASSQDGGAGVQPQHF | NA | TRBV3-1/TRBV3-2 | NA | TRBJ1-5
TGTGCCAGTAGACTAGCGGGGGGCCCCGGTGAGCAGTTCTTC | CASRLAGGPGEQFF | NA | TRBV19 | TRBD2 | TRBJ2-1
TGTGCCAGCAGCCAAGTCGGTGGGAGCGGGGGGAACAATGAGCAGTTCTTC | CASSQVGGSGGNNEQFF | NA | TRBV3-1/TRBV3-2 | TRBD2 | TRBJ2-1
TGTGCCAGCAAAATTGGGGGGGGGCTGGGGAATGAGCAGTTCTTC | CASKIGGGLGNEQFF | NA | TRBV27 | NA | TRBJ2-1
TGTATACCGGGGGGAACCTACAATGAGCAGTTCTTC | CIPGGTYNEQFF | NA | TRBV3-1/TRBV3-2 | TRBD2 | TRBJ2-1
TGTGCCAGCAGCCCGGTTACAGGGGCCTTTATTAACTATGGCTACACCTTC | CASSPVTGAFINYGYTF | NA | TRBV28 | TRBD1 | TRBJ1-2
TGTGCCAGCAGCTTAAGGGTAGGGTCGAACACCGGGGAGCTGTTTTTT | CASSLRVGSNTGELFF | NA | TRBV13 | NA | TRBJ2-2
TGTGCCAGCAGGGGACAGGGGTTCCTTTCTGGAAACACCATATATTTT | CASRGQGFLSGNTIYF | NA | TRBV6-6 | TRBD1 | TRBJ1-3